This TCR beta chain is from a study of blood T cell repertoires in COVID-19. In the study overall: The origin of the acute and convalescent COVID-19 samples was the United States, Italy and Spain.

As originally analysed: Estimates of nucleated cell counts were drawn from the amplification of reference gene primers. Assay used: immunoSEQ multiplex PCR; TCRdb lists only in-frame clones, some missing. Clone size and V and J calls were adopted from that table, with D and trimming inferred from the DNA. The repertoire holds over 140,000 clones, with around 81% as singletons. This CDR3 region has 13 residues. The germline V gene encodes CDR1 MNHNY and CDR2 SVGAGI (reference sequence). V lost 8 bases, J lost 7 bases, and 14 bases lay in between. The TCR was taken from an older woman with acute or convalescent COVID-19. V is TRBV6-6 and J is TRBJ1-4, with D perhaps TRBD1 (5 bases). The sample consisted of peripheral blood. Here the CDR3 reads CASRGPGGEKLFF. The CDR3 DNA sequence: TGTGCCAGCCGGGGACCGGGGGGTGAAAAACTGTTTTTT.